This T cell receptor beta chain originates from a study of CD8+ T cells in alopecia areata. This clone was found a few times. Antigen unknown. Collection of lesional scalp punch biopsies and peripheral blood was performed in alopecia areata patients. Once RNA had been extracted, it was reverse transcribed into cDNA to act as the sequencing template. Sequenced by immunoSEQ multiplex PCR; TCRdb stores in-frame clones only, minus some. The sample records over 200,000 clones, 50% to 60% being singletons. The germline V gene has CDR1 SNHLY and CDR2 FYNNEI. Trimming shortened V by 7 bases and J by 3 bases, and 10 bases separated the two germline ends. The length of the CDR3 is 12 residues. Broader study findings: It was less clear whether patients shared TCRs than it was in mice, possibly because of HLA.

The sample in question was CD4+ T cells sorted from blood, obtained at week 0. The V and J genes are TRBV2 and TRBJ2-7, with D hard to call. The clonotype was recovered from a human donor with alopecia areata. The CDR3 spells CASTVWFYEQYF. The DNA for the CDR3 is TGTGCCAGCACCGTGTGGTTCTACGAGCAGTACTTC.